The sequence of this T cell receptor (beta chain) was determined in a study of response to subunit inactivated influenza vaccine. Trimming removed 2 bases at V and 5 bases at J, with 15 bases between. This CDR3 has 15 residues. Germline V gene lookup returns CDR1 SGHTA and CDR2 FQGNSA. On this clonotype itself: Given a much more abundant clone one base away, this may be a read error.

TCRdb reprocessed the RT-PCR reads with MiXCR, giving one entry per CDR3 protein. The sample contains over 400,000 distinct CDR3 sequences, approximately 11% of which appear only once. The TCR originated in a man in his fifties who received an inactivated influenza vaccine. The genes are TRBV7-2 and TRBJ1-1; TRBD1 might be the D (5 bases). Source: PBMCs from blood, taken 40 to 50 days after vaccination. CDR3: CASSLHPVGETEAFF. The CDR3 DNA follows: TGTGCCAGCAGCTTACATCCTGTGGGGGAAACTGAAGCTTTCTTT.